A single sample is the source of the 7 T cell receptor beta chains below, sequenced in a study of T cells in narcolepsy. TCRdb's copy holds only in-frame clones and misses some; the assay was immunoSEQ multiplex PCR. Altogether under 40,000 clones are present, 70% to 80% being singletons, with the ten largest covering 1.1%. The sequenced sample consisted of CD45RA- memory CD4+ T cells from PBMCs. The receptors derive from a human donor with narcolepsy.

The genes are TRBV5-4 and TRBJ2-1; perhaps TRBD1 as D (6 bases). The germline V and J ends were trimmed by 3 bases and 6 bases, with 10 bases remaining between them. The CDR3 consists of 13 residues. Germline CDR1 is SGHNT and CDR2 is YYREEE (reference sequence). This CDR3 is CASSSPGVNEQFF. DNA for the CDR3: TGTGCCAGCAGCTCGCCAGGGGTCAATGAGCAGTTCTTC.

On this clone: Mismatch with germline at one junction end may stem from a read error. This sample also contains other DNA sequences that code for the same CDR3. The chain links TRBV5-8 to TRBJ2-1; D unresolved. The CDR3 runs 15 residues. The germline V gene encodes CDR1 SGHTS and CDR2 YDEGEE. Written as DNA, the CDR3 is TGTGCTAGCAGCTTGCCGGCCATTCTATACAATGAGCAGTTCTTC. Amino acids: CASSLPAILYNEQFF.

J is TRBJ2-7 and V is TRBV5-1; D is unresolved. The germline V gene encodes CDR1 SGHRS and CDR2 YFSETQ. CDR3 length equals 12 residues. Trimming cost V 1 base and J 5 bases, with 7 bases left between them. CDR3 nucleotides: TGCGCCAGCAGCTTGTTCGCGGACGAGCAGTACTTC. Translated, it gives CASSLFADEQYF.

The chain carries TRBV7-9 and TRBJ1-2; D is ambiguous. Germline CDR1 and CDR2: SEHNR and FQNEAQ (reference sequence). This CDR3 is built from 14 residues. V was pared by 5 bases and J by 6 bases, with 16 bases between. The CDR3 nucleotides read TGTGCCAGCAGCATTCAACCCGAACAGAATGGCTACACCTTC. Amino acid sequence: CASSIQPEQNGYTF.

In its sample, this clone was seen once. The sample contains more than one DNA sequence encoding this CDR3. This sequence joins TRBV29-1 and TRBJ2-7, with D uncertain. Germline CDR1 SQVTM, CDR2 ANQGSEA. The CDR3 spans 12 residues. Trimming took off 3 bases at V and 0 bases at J, with 6 bases between the two ends. CDR3 sequence reads: CSVEDGSYEQYF. The DNA of the CDR3 is TGCAGCGTTGAGGACGGCTCCTACGAGCAGTACTTC.

This rearrangement joins TRBV11-3 to TRBJ1-5, with 9 bases lining up with TRBD1. This CDR3 region has 18 residues. V dropped 5 bases and J dropped 3; count of bases not matched to a gene: 14. Germline V gives CDR1 SGHNT, CDR2 YENEEA. CDR3 coding DNA: TGTGCCAGCAGCCTGAAGGGGAGGGACAGGGATTACAATCAGCCCCAGCATTTT. Its translation: CASSLKGRDRDYNQPQHF. Variable domain in full (rest from reference TRBV11-3 and TRBJ1-5): EAGVVQSPRYKIIEKKQPVAFWCNPISGHNTLYWYLQNLGQGPELLIRYENEEAVDDSQLPKDRFSAERLKGVDSTLKIQPAELGDSAVYLCASSLKGRDRDYNQPQHFGDGTRLSIL.

The chain carries TRBV5-6 and TRBJ1-5; 8 bases fit TRBD1. This CDR3 has 15 residues. Germline assignment: CDR1 SGHDT and CDR2 YYEEEE. V dropped 6 bases and J dropped 9; count of bases not matched to a gene: 14. CDR3 in DNA: TGTGCCAGCATGCGAAGACAGGGGATGGGCGGGCCCCAGCATTTT. Its translation: CASMRRQGMGGPQHF. Supplemented by reference TRBV5-6 and TRBJ1-5, the full variable domain reads DAGVTQSPTHLIKTRGQQVTLRCSPKSGHDTVSWYQQALGQGPQFIFQYYEEEERQRGNFPDRFSGHQFPNYSSELNVNALLLGDSALYLCASMRRQGMGGPQHFGDGTRLSIL.